The clone carrying this T cell receptor (beta chain) was found a few times. TCRdb re-analyzed the PCR reads using MiXCR. The sample has approximately 4,000 clones; less than 35% are singletons. The CDR3 covers 16 residues. Germline CDR1 and CDR2: MDHEN and SYDVKM. V dropped 4 bases and J dropped 3 bases, with 19 bases sitting between them. This entry comes from a study of metastatic and nonmetastatic thyroid tumors. Each patient came to thyroid surgery without any prior treatment (of any kind). This TCR derives from a female donor with papillary thyroid cancer or a benign thyroid nodule (not recorded which). Some clones in this sample may be carry-over from other donors' samples. Sequencing used adjacent normal tissue. V is TRBV28 and J is TRBJ2-7; either TRBD1 or TRBD2 may supply D (5 bases each). The CDR3 sequence: CASSSPYGDGYYEQYF. The CDR3, as DNA: TGTGCCAGCAGTTCCCCGTACGGGGACGGCTACTACGAGCAGTACTTC. Combining the CDR3 with reference TRBV28 and TRBJ2-7 gives the whole variable domain DVKVTQSSRYLVKRTGEKVFLECVQDMDHENMFWYRQDPGLGLRLIYFSYDVKMKEKGDIPEGYSVSREKKERFSLILESASTNQTSMYLCASSSPYGDGYYEQYFGPGTRLTVT.